This TCR beta chain emerged from a study of blood T cell repertoires in COVID-19. Some clones are missing from TCRdb's copy, which holds only in-frame ones; the method was immunoSEQ multiplex PCR. This sample carries around 320,000 clones, 70% to 90% of them seen once, and the ten largest clones take 5.5% to 7%. The V gene end was trimmed by 6 bases and the J gene end by 5 bases; junction bases not matched to a gene: 4. The germline V gene has CDR1 SQVTM and CDR2 ANQGSEA. The CDR3 consists of 11 residues. Material: peripheral blood. This receptor was identified in a woman aged 30 to 39 who had recovered from COVID-19. The genes are TRBV29-1 and TRBJ2-7; 7 nucleotides match TRBD1. CDR3 in DNA: TGCAGCGTAGCTACAGGGGACGAGCAGTACTTC. This gives the protein CSVATGDEQYF.